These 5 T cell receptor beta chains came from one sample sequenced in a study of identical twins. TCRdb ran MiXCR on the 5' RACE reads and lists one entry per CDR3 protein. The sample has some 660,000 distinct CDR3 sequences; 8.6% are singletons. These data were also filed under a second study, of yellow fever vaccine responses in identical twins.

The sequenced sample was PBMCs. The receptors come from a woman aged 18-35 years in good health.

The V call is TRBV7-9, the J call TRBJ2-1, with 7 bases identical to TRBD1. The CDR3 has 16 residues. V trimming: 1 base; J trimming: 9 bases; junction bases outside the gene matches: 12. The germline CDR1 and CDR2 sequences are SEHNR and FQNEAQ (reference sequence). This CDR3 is CASSLEPQGRGGEQFF. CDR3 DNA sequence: TGTGCCAGCAGCTTAGAACCACAGGGGCGTGGTGGTGAGCAGTTCTTC.

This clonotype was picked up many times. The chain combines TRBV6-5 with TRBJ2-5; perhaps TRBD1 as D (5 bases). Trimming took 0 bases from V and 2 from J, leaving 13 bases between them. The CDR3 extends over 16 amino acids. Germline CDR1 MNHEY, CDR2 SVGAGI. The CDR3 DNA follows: TGTGCCAGCAGTTACTCTGAATTGACAGCACAAGAGACCCAGTACTTC. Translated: CASSYSELTAQETQYF.

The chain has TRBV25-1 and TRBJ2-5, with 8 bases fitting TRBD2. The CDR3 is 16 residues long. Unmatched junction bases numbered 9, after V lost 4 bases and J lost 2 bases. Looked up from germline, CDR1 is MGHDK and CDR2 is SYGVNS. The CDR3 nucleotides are TGTGCCAGCAGTGGGGGGCAGCGGGAGTTTCAAGAGACCCAGTACTTC. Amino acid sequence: CASSGGQREFQETQYF.

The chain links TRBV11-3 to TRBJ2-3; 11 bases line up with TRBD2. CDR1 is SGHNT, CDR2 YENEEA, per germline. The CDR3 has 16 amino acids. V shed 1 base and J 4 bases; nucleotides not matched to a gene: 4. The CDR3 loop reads CASSLALAGGADTQYF. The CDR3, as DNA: TGTGCCAGCAGCTTAGCCCTAGCGGGAGGAGCAGATACGCAGTATTTT.

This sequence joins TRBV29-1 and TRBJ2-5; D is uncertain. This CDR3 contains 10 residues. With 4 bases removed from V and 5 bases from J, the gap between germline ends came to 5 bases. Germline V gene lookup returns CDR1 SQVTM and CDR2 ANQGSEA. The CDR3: CSVVTETQYF. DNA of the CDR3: TGCAGCGTTGTTACGGAGACCCAGTACTTC.